These 12 T cell receptor beta chains were sequenced from one sample in a study of control samples from healthy donors and cancer patients. Profiling relied on immunoSEQ multiplex PCR, and the TCRdb table lists in-frame clones only, not all of them. The table includes just over 80,000 clones, 94% detected once. The sequencing sample was made of blood. The receptors here all came from a woman between 18 and 29 years old in good health.

The V call is TRBV28, the J call TRBJ2-4; D call uncertain. The germline CDR1 and CDR2 sequences are MDHEN and SYDVKM. The CDR3 is 13 residues long. Trimming left V 5 bases short and J 3 bases short, with 8 bases between. In DNA form, the CDR3 reads TGTGCCAGCAGTATAGGGAACAAAAACATTCAGTACTTC. Amino acid sequence: CASSIGNKNIQYF.

The chain uses TRBV27 and TRBJ2-7; perhaps TRBD1 as D (5 bases). V was pared by 2 bases and J by 7 bases, with 18 bases between. The CDR3 spans 15 residues. Germline V CDR1 and CDR2: MNHEY, SMNVEV (reference sequence). Here the CDR3 DNA reads TGTGCCAGCAGTTTACAAGGGGCCCCGTTTGGTGAGCAGTACTTC. It codes for CASSLQGAPFGEQYF.

V gene TRBV9 combines with J gene TRBJ2-1; D might be TRBD1 (6 bases). The V end lost 3 bases, the J end lost 1 base, and 8 bases lay between the germline ends. The CDR3 consists of 14 residues. The germline V gene has CDR1 SGDLS and CDR2 YYNGEE. CDR3 residues: CASSDRESYNEQFF. CDR3 DNA sequence: TGTGCCAGCAGCGACAGGGAATCCTACAATGAGCAGTTCTTC.

This chain joins TRBV24-1 and TRBJ2-1; D gene ambiguous. The CDR3 sequence is 13 residues long. V was trimmed by 3 bases and J by 6 bases, leaving 8 bases between them. Germline CDR1 and CDR2: KGHDR and SFDVKD. The chain's CDR3 is CATSDPGFNEQFF. The CDR3 DNA is TGTGCCACCAGTGATCCAGGCTTCAATGAGCAGTTCTTC.

The CDR3, as DNA: TGTGCCAGCAGCCAGCTAGGAGGGGGGCGCGGTGAGCAGTTCTTC. Its translation: CASSQLGGGRGEQFF. The chain joins TRBV3-1 (or the pseudogene TRBV3-2) to TRBJ2-1; D possibly uses TRBD1 or TRBD2 (6 bases each). CDR1 and CDR2 from the germline V gene are LGHDT and YNNKEL (reference sequence). The V and J ends lost 3 bases and 9 bases respectively, with 18 bases between them. The CDR3 is 15 amino acids.

This chain uses TRBV28 with TRBJ2-7; tentative D call: TRBD1 (6 bases). V shed 5 bases and J shed 2 bases, with 16 bases lying between them. The CDR3 has 15 residues. Germline V gene lookup returns CDR1 MDHEN and CDR2 SYDVKM. CDR3 in amino acids: CASSNAQGPPYEQYF. CDR3 DNA: TGTGCCAGCAGTAATGCACAGGGCCCCCCCTACGAGCAGTACTTC.

The chain combines TRBV28 with TRBJ1-2, with D unclear. Deletions cut 6 bases from V and 4 bases from J, with 15 bases between. Germline V lookup: CDR1 MDHEN, CDR2 SYDVKM. This CDR3 spans 14 amino acids. In DNA form, the CDR3 reads TGTGCCAGCAGCTCCAGGACTGAGGTCTATGGCTACACCTTC. Translated: CASSSRTEVYGYTF.

The chain couples TRBV27 to TRBJ1-1, with a possible D match to TRBD1 (5 bases). The germline V gene encodes CDR1 MNHEY and CDR2 SMNVEV (reference sequence). V lost 5 bases to trimming and J lost 4 bases, with 8 bases between them. The CDR3 is made up of 12 amino acids. The CDR3 coding sequence is TGTGCCAGCAGTCCGAGGGGCACTGAAGCTTTCTTT. Translating it yields CASSPRGTEAFF.

The rearrangement links TRBV6-6 to TRBJ1-4; D is unclear. The CDR3 is 12 residues long. V was pared by 4 bases and J by 8 bases, with 8 bases between. Per the germline V gene, CDR1 is MNHNY and CDR2 is SVGAGI (reference sequence). The CDR3 loop reads CASSSFDEKLFF. CDR3 bases: TGTGCCAGCAGTTCTTTCGACGAAAAACTGTTTTTT.

The V gene is TRBV2, the J gene TRBJ2-1, with TRBD2 identical over 9 bases. V shed 4 bases, J shed 3 bases, and the junction held 4 bases outside the gene matches. Germline V gives CDR1 SNHLY, CDR2 FYNNEI. The CDR3 consists of 15 residues. The CDR3 bases are TGTGCCAGCAGTGTAACAGCGGGAGGCTACAATGAGCAGTTCTTC. Translating gives CASSVTAGGYNEQFF.

The V call is TRBV20-1, the J call TRBJ2-1; 12 bases match TRBD2. V trimming: 3 bases; J trimming: 4 bases; junction bases outside the gene matches: 10. The CDR3 runs to 17 residues. The germline gives CDR1 DFQATT, CDR2 SNEGSKA (reference sequence). CDR3 amino acids: CSASPSGRAGGYNEQFF. The DNA for the CDR3 is TGCAGTGCTAGTCCTAGCGGGAGGGCCGGAGGGTACAATGAGCAGTTCTTC.

The rearrangement joins TRBV24-1 to TRBJ2-3; D remains ambiguous. Germline CDR1 reads KGHDR; CDR2 reads SFDVKD. The CDR3 covers 13 residues. Trimming took off 0 bases at V and 7 bases at J, with 7 bases between the two ends. The CDR3 nucleotides read TGTGCCACCAGTGATTTGCGTTCTAATACGCAGTATTTT. Translated, it gives CATSDLRSNTQYF.